This T cell receptor (beta chain) emerged from a study of shared clonotypes between healthy human individuals. Study-level points and caveats: The study generally estimated greater richness for naive than memory subsets. The study found roughly 5% of naive CD4 clonotypes shared across several donors. Donor clonotype sharing was expected to depend on sequencing depth.

A remark on this clone: What it recognizes is unknown.

The method was immunoSEQ multiplex PCR; TCRdb's version includes in-frame clones alone and lacks a portion of them. This table has roughly 640,000 clones, 97% appearing once. The germline V gene has CDR1 KGHSH and CDR2 LQKENI. This CDR3 region has 17 residues. With 2 bases removed from V and 3 bases from J, the gap between germline ends came to 16 bases. All donors qualified as healthy HIV-negative adults and had experienced no recent acute infections or vaccinations. The material sequenced was naive CD4+ T cells sorted from blood. Stated subset: CD45RA+ positively selected. This TCR came from a woman between 25 and 40 years old in good health. The chain employs TRBV18 and TRBJ1-4; D not resolved. This CDR3 reads CASSPTRFEVANEKLFF. The CDR3 DNA is TGTGCCAGCTCACCAACCCGCTTTGAGGTAGCTAATGAAAAACTGTTTTTT.